This record concerns one T cell receptor beta chain sequence. The antigen is undetermined. The CDR3 is 14 residues long. Trimming took off 3 bases at V and 0 bases at J, with 9 bases between the two ends. CDR1 is DFQATT and CDR2 is SNEGSKA in the germline V gene (reference sequence). TCRdb ran MiXCR on the 5' RACE reads and lists one entry per CDR3 protein. The table records about 150,000 distinct CDR3 sequences, 19% of them present only once. This entry belongs to a study of T-cell memory formation after mild COVID-19. Overall study context: For the most part, TCR clusters were specific to one donor. Study observations and caveats: Day 15 to 85 contractors were CD4/CD8 balanced; later expanders leaned CD4+. Memory sampled before infection contained some responding clones, suggesting cross-reactive memory joined. In second-wave clones peaking day 37, SARS-CoV-2 specificity remained unconfirmed.

The specimen sequenced was PBMCs or a T cell subset sorted from them (not recorded which). The chain recombines TRBV20-1 with TRBJ1-3; D unclear. The clonotype was recovered from an adult woman who had mild COVID-19 (a few samples of this study predate the infection). Cell type and time point are not known. The CDR3 loop reads CSASPTSSGNTIYF. In DNA, the CDR3 is TGCAGTGCTAGCCCTACAAGCTCTGGAAACACCATATATTTT.